This T cell receptor (beta chain) was obtained from a study of T-cell memory formation after mild COVID-19. General observations from the study: The SARS-CoV-2 specificity of second-wave clones reaching peak at day 37 remained unverified. Memory sampled before infection contained some responding clones, suggesting cross-reactive memory joined.

Constant-segment primers served in 5'RACE that generated TCR alpha and TCR beta cDNA libraries bearing sample barcodes and UMIs. One entry per CDR3 protein results from TCRdb running MiXCR on the 5' RACE reads. The sample records 300,000 to 350,000 distinct CDR3 sequences, 14% being singletons. Germline V gives CDR1 MGHDK, CDR2 SYGVNS. The CDR3 is 12 amino acids. Losses at the gene ends were 9 bases for V and 5 bases for J; bases not matched to a gene: 5. This clonotype was counted a few times. Its antigen remains unidentified. This clonotype was sampled from a man aged 18 to 35 who had mild COVID-19 (a few samples of this study predate the infection). Cell type and time point are not known. The chain uses TRBV25-1 and TRBJ2-5, with 8 bases matching TRBD1. Sequenced: PBMCs or a T cell subset sorted from them (not recorded which). CDR3 region: CASRTGMETQYF. CDR3 DNA sequence: TGTGCCAGTAGGACAGGGATGGAGACCCAGTACTTC.